These 26 T cell receptor beta chains originate from one sample sequenced in a study of PD-1 blockade in classical Hodgkin lymphoma. Relapse after autologous stem cell transplantation occurred in every patient, and brentuximab vedotin exposure varied. After thawing, PBMCs were subjected to magnetic negative selection to isolate CD8+ T cells. Measured with immunoSEQ multiplex PCR; TCRdb has only the in-frame clones, and not every one. This sample has 9,500 to 12,000 clones, with approximately 88% found just once. The sample consisted of CD8+ T cells from blood, taken at baseline. The receptor set was obtained from a human donor with classical Hodgkin lymphoma.

The V call is TRBV5-4, the J call TRBJ1-1; possibly TRBD1 for D (5 bases). In germline, CDR1 is SGHNT, CDR2 YYREEE (reference sequence). Between the trimmed V and J ends, which lost 7 bases and 1 base, there was a span of 17 bases. The CDR3 is made up of 15 amino acids. CDR3: CASRKSGGPNTEAFF. Written as DNA, the CDR3 is TGTGCCAGCCGCAAGTCCGGGGGACCGAACACTGAAGCTTTCTTT. The full variable domain, with the rest looked up from reference TRBV5-4 and TRBJ1-1, is ETGVTQSPTHLIKTRGQQVTLRCSSQSGHNTVSWYQQALGQGPQFIFQYYREEENGRGNFPPRFSGLQFPNYSSELNVNALELDDSALYLCASRKSGGPNTEAFFGQGTRLTVV.

The chain couples TRBV18 to TRBJ2-7, with D perhaps matching TRBD2 (5 bases). Germline V lookup: CDR1 KGHSH, CDR2 LQKENI. V was shortened by 3 bases and J by 3 bases, with 24 bases between the two germline ends. CDR3 size: 18 residues. CDR3 region: CASSPLPQTPGSYYEQYF. CDR3 sequence (DNA): TGTGCCAGCTCACCTTTACCCCAGACGCCGGGGTCCTACTACGAGCAGTACTTC.

In DNA form, the CDR3 reads TGTGCCAGCAGCGCGCCTAGGGCTAACTATGGCTACACCTTC. Amino acid sequence: CASSAPRANYGYTF. The genes are TRBV7-9 and TRBJ1-2, with D unclear. The CDR3 runs to 14 residues. Germline CDR1 reads SEHNR; CDR2 reads FQNEAQ (reference sequence). V lost 5 bases to trimming and J lost 0 bases, with 10 bases between them. Variable domain in full (rest from reference TRBV7-9 and TRBJ1-2): DTGVSQNPRHKITKRGQNVTFRCDPISEHNRLYWYRQTLGQGPEFLTYFQNEAQLEKSRLLSDRFSAERPKGSFSTLEIQRTEQGDSAMYLCASSAPRANYGYTFGSGTRLTVV.

The genes are TRBV10-2 and TRBJ2-1; 9 bases fit TRBD2. Trimming at V came to 1 base and at J to 8 bases, leaving 9 bases not matched to a gene. Germline V CDR1 and CDR2: WSHSY, SAAADI. The CDR3 has 16 amino acids. This CDR3 is CASSELVAGVADEQFF. The DNA of the CDR3 is TGCGCCAGCAGTGAGTTGGTAGCGGGAGTGGCGGATGAGCAGTTCTTC.

This clone appeared once. The rearrangement links TRBV10-3 to TRBJ2-7, with D possibly matching TRBD1 (6 bases). Germline CDR1 ENHRY, CDR2 SYGVKD. Deletions cut 3 bases from V and 7 bases from J, with 16 bases between. CDR3 length equals 14 residues. CDR3 DNA: TGTGCCATCAGTGACAGAGGGCCAGGGGATGAGCAGTACTTC. It codes for CAISDRGPGDEQYF.

This chain joins TRBV6-5 and TRBJ2-5, with a tentative D call TRBD1 (6 bases). From germline, CDR1 is MNHEY and CDR2 SVGAGI. The CDR3 loop spans 13 amino acids. The ends were cut back, 6 bases at V and 5 bases at J, with 13 bases in the middle. Here the CDR3 reads CASRLQGSETQYF. The CDR3 coding sequence is TGTGCCAGCAGGCTACAGGGATCGGAGACCCAGTACTTC.

This clone was detected only once. The chain is built from TRBV27 and TRBJ2-7; possibly TRBD1 for D (7 bases). The CDR3 is 15 residues long. The ends were cut back, 3 bases at V and 3 bases at J, with 15 bases in the middle. Per the germline V gene, CDR1 is MNHEY and CDR2 is SMNVEV (reference sequence). CDR3 coding DNA: TGTGCCAGCAGTTTGTTCGGACAGGACTACTACGAGCAGTACTTC. As protein: CASSLFGQDYYEQYF.

The J gene is TRBJ2-5, the V gene TRBV25-1; no definite D call. The CDR3 sequence is 17 residues long. The V gene's germline CDR1 is MGHDK and CDR2 SYGVNS. V dropped 4 bases and J dropped 0 bases, with 18 bases sitting between them. The chain's CDR3 is CASSGNGHPGNQETQYF. CDR3 in DNA: TGTGCCAGCAGTGGAAACGGCCACCCCGGTAACCAAGAGACCCAGTACTTC. Variable domain in full (rest from reference TRBV25-1 and TRBJ2-5): EADIYQTPRYLVIGTGKKITLECSQTMGHDKMYWYQQDPGMELHLIHYSYGVNSTEKGDLSSESTVSRIRTEHFPLTLESARPSHTSQYLCASSGNGHPGNQETQYFGPGTRLLVL.

The rearrangement uses TRBV15 and TRBJ2-5; 12 bases match TRBD2. The V gene end was trimmed by 3 bases and the J gene end by 0 bases; junction bases not matched to a gene: 2. Germline V gives CDR1 LNHNV, CDR2 YYDKDF (reference sequence). This CDR3 has 16 residues. CDR3 in DNA: TGTGCCACCAGCAGCTGGACTAGCGGGGACCAAGAGACCCAGTACTTC. Protein sequence: CATSSWTSGDQETQYF.

The CDR3 loop reads CASTPTSVGTDTQYF. CDR3 in DNA: TGCGCCAGCACTCCGACTAGCGTTGGCACAGATACGCAGTATTTT. The chain is built from TRBV10-2 and TRBJ2-3; 8 nucleotides match TRBD2. Germline V CDR1 and CDR2: WSHSY, SAAADI. CDR3 length: 15 amino acids. The junction had 7 bases not matched to a gene; V was cut back by 7 bases and J by 1 base.

V is TRBV6-5 and J is TRBJ2-2; 7 nucleotides align to TRBD1. Germline V gene data show CDR1 as MNHEY and CDR2 as SVGAGI. Germline trimming cut 3 bases from V and 5 bases from J; bases unmatched to any gene: 6. This CDR3 has 15 amino acids. CDR3 sequence reads: CASSYRQGLTGELFF. CDR3 coding DNA: TGTGCCAGCAGTTATCGACAGGGTTTGACCGGGGAGCTGTTTTTT.

The chain is built from TRBV19 and TRBJ2-2; perhaps TRBD1 as D (6 bases). The CDR3 sequence is 16 residues long. The germline V gene encodes CDR1 LNHDA and CDR2 SQIVND (reference sequence). The germline V and J ends were trimmed by 0 bases and 3 bases, with 11 bases remaining between them. DNA for the CDR3: TGTGCCAGTAGTATAGATTGGGGGCGCTACACCGGGGAGCTGTTTTTT. Residues: CASSIDWGRYTGELFF.

The J gene is TRBJ2-3, the V gene TRBV28; no clear D. V was clipped by 3 bases and J by 0 bases, with 10 bases between them. The germline V gene has CDR1 MDHEN and CDR2 SYDVKM. This CDR3 has 15 amino acids. The CDR3 DNA follows: TGTGCCAGCAGTTTTATAGGGAAGAGCACAGATACGCAGTATTTT. Encoded protein: CASSFIGKSTDTQYF.

V is TRBV7-2 and J is TRBJ2-5; the D is unclear. Per germline, CDR1 SGHTA and CDR2 FQGNSA. Between the trimmed V and J ends, which lost 5 bases and 11 bases, there was a span of 15 bases. CDR3 length: 12 amino acids. The CDR3 DNA sequence: TGTGCCAGCAGCGACTCCAGCTCAGAGCAGTACTTC. It codes for CASSDSSSEQYF.

V is TRBV27 and J is TRBJ2-1; D tentatively reads TRBD1 or TRBD2 (5 bases each). The length of the CDR3 is 16 residues. CDR1 MNHEY and CDR2 SMNVEV come from the germline V gene (reference sequence). Trimming stripped 8 bases from V and 1 base from J, with 18 bases between. CDR3 bases: TGTGCCAGCGCGGGCGACATGGGGGTTTCCTACAATGAGCAGTTCTTC. Protein sequence: CASAGDMGVSYNEQFF.

V usage is TRBV5-4 and J usage is TRBJ2-1; 9 bases map to TRBD1. This CDR3 is 15 amino acids long. J lost 5 bases, V lost 4 bases, and 7 bases had no gene match. Germline lookup yields CDR1 SGHNT and CDR2 YYREEE (reference sequence). CDR3 DNA sequence: TGTGCCAGCAGCATGACGGACAGGGGACACAATGAGCAGTTCTTC. Amino acid sequence: CASSMTDRGHNEQFF.

This sequence joins TRBV4-2 and TRBJ2-7; 9 bases are shared with TRBD1. J gave up 6 bases and V 1 base, and 7 bases lay outside the gene matches. Per germline, CDR1 LGHNA and CDR2 YNFKEQ. This CDR3 region has 15 residues. The CDR3 loop reads CASSQAAGTGSEQYF. CDR3 in DNA: TGTGCCAGCAGCCAAGCTGCCGGGACAGGGTCCGAGCAGTACTTC.

There are a few counts of this clone. In nucleotides, the CDR3 is TGCGCCAGCAGTGGGGGGAATGAGCAGTTCTTC. Translated, it gives CASSGGNEQFF. This chain connects TRBV10-1 to TRBJ2-1; D could derive from TRBD1 or TRBD2 (5 bases each). V was pared by 4 bases and J by 7 bases, with 5 bases between. The CDR3 has 11 residues. Germline CDR1 reads WNHNN; CDR2 reads SYGVQD (reference sequence).

This clone has more than one count but fewer than ten. This chain connects TRBV19 to TRBJ2-2; tentative D call: TRBD2 (5 bases). Germline V CDR1 and CDR2: LNHDA, SQIVND (reference sequence). Trimming shortened V by 9 bases and J by 2 bases, and 10 bases separated the two germline ends. The CDR3 length is 13 residues. CDR3 DNA sequence: TGTGCCAGCGGCGGACTCAACACCGGGGAGCTGTTTTTT. Protein product: CASGGLNTGELFF.

The rearrangement links TRBV5-6 to TRBJ2-7; the D is unclear. The CDR3 covers 13 residues. The V and J ends lost 3 bases and 6 bases respectively, with 13 bases between them. Germline CDR1 reads SGHDT; CDR2 reads YYEEEE. The CDR3 is CASSSDTVGEQYF. The DNA for the CDR3 is TGTGCCAGCAGCTCCGACACCGTAGGCGAGCAGTACTTC. Full variable domain (outside the CDR3, taken from reference TRBV5-6 and TRBJ2-7): DAGVTQSPTHLIKTRGQQVTLRCSPKSGHDTVSWYQQALGQGPQFIFQYYEEEERQRGNFPDRFSGHQFPNYSSELNVNALLLGDSALYLCASSSDTVGEQYFGPGTRLTVT.

The V call is TRBV7-9, the J call TRBJ1-6; tentative D call: TRBD1 (5 bases). Germline assignment: CDR1 SEHNR and CDR2 FQNEAQ (reference sequence). V was trimmed by 1 base and J by 13 bases, leaving 11 bases between them. The CDR3 has 13 amino acids. The CDR3 DNA reads as TGTGCCAGCAGCTTAGAAGGGGTTTATCCCCTCCACTTT. This encodes CASSLEGVYPLHF.

This clone has only one observation. V is TRBV19 and J is TRBJ2-3; 16 nucleotides line up with TRBD2. The CDR3 runs to 15 residues. J was trimmed by 6 bases and V by 11 bases; bases with no gene match: 8. Germline assignment: CDR1 LNHDA and CDR2 SQIVND (reference sequence). The CDR3 DNA sequence: TGTGCCTCGGGACTAGCGGGAGGGCCGATGGATACGCAGTATTTT. Its protein is CASGLAGGPMDTQYF.

This clone was recorded a few times. V usage is TRBV27 and J usage is TRBJ2-7; D might be TRBD2 (5 bases). Trimming left V 6 bases short and J 5 bases short, with 14 bases between. The CDR3 consists of 13 residues. Germline-derived CDR1 and CDR2 are MNHEY and SMNVEV (reference sequence). The CDR3 loop is CASSSLGLDEQYF. Here the CDR3 DNA reads TGTGCCAGCAGCTCCCTAGGACTGGACGAGCAGTACTTC.

V and J are TRBV9 and TRBJ2-7, with 7 positions matching TRBD2. CDR1 and CDR2 (germline): SGDLS, YYNGEE. The V segment lost 0 bases and the J segment 2 bases; nucleotides outside the gene matches: 5. This CDR3 has 15 residues. CDR3 coding DNA: TGTGCCAGCAGCGTAGGCGGGACTAACACCTACGAGCAGTACTTC. It specifies CASSVGGTNTYEQYF.

This clone was detected only a few times. The V call is TRBV11-2, the J call TRBJ2-1; D remains ambiguous. Trimming cost V 1 base and J 10 bases, with 2 bases left between them. Germline V gene sequence: CDR1 SGHAT, CDR2 FQNNGV. CDR3 length equals 10 residues. CDR3 bases: TGTGCCAGCAGCTTAGCGGAGCAGTTCTTC. Encoded protein: CASSLAEQFF.

This chain joins TRBV4-1 and TRBJ1-1, with TRBD1 identical over 8 bases. The CDR3 runs 15 residues. The V segment lost 1 base and the J segment 5 bases; nucleotides outside the gene matches: 6. Per germline, CDR1 MGHRA and CDR2 YSYEKL. CDR3 protein: CASSQGQGIRTEAFF. DNA of the CDR3: TGCGCCAGCAGCCAAGGACAGGGGATACGGACTGAAGCTTTCTTT.